The present TCR beta chain was sequenced within a study of cytomegalovirus exposure and HLA in healthy donors. V was trimmed by 2 bases and J by 8 bases, leaving 15 bases between them. This CDR3 has 14 residues. The germline CDR1 and CDR2 sequences are MNHEY and SVGAGI. PCR employed 60 Vbeta and 13 Jbeta primers. Some clones are missing from TCRdb's copy, which holds only in-frame ones; the method was immunoSEQ multiplex PCR. The sample consists of around 170,000 clones, roughly 80% of them appearing once. This TCR came from a man in his forties in good health and CMV-seronegative. The rearrangement joins TRBV6-5 to TRBJ1-2, with TRBD1 as a possible D gene (6 bases). The sequenced sample was PBMCs. CDR3 nucleotide sequence: TGTGCCAGCAGTTACAGCCGGGGGGGCGGAGGCTACACCTTC. Protein: CASSYSRGGGGYTF.